These 26 T cell receptor beta chains originate from one sample sequenced in a study of blood T cell repertoires in COVID-19. Sequenced by immunoSEQ multiplex PCR; TCRdb stores in-frame clones only, minus some. The table shows 130,000 to 150,000 clones, with 70% to 90% occurring only once. Sequencing used peripheral blood. These receptors all stem from a man between 60 and 75 years old with active or convalescent COVID-19.

The chain couples TRBV11-3 to TRBJ2-3, with 11 bases identical to TRBD2. This CDR3 has 16 amino acids. Germline lookup yields CDR1 SGHNT and CDR2 YENEEA. V trimming: 5 bases; J trimming: 2 bases; junction bases outside the gene matches: 6. In DNA, the CDR3 is TGTGCCAGCAGCCCCGGACTAGCGGGTCTCACAGATACGCAGTATTTT. Protein: CASSPGLAGLTDTQYF.

The chain recombines TRBV6-5 with TRBJ1-2; 7 nucleotides match TRBD1. The germline V gene encodes CDR1 MNHEY and CDR2 SVGAGI. The CDR3 runs to 14 residues. Germline trimming cut 7 bases from V and 7 bases from J; bases unmatched to any gene: 12. CDR3 nucleotide sequence: TGTGCCAGCACCAGGACAGGTCAGTCTTCTGGCTACACCTTC. This encodes CASTRTGQSSGYTF.

J is TRBJ2-1 and V is TRBV18; 14 positions match TRBD2. CDR3 size: 18 residues. V lost 3 bases to trimming and J lost 6 bases; unmatched junction nucleotides: 10. Germline V gives CDR1 KGHSH, CDR2 LQKENI. CDR3 residues: CASSPKTSGRGEGNEQFF. CDR3 coding DNA: TGTGCCAGCTCACCTAAGACTAGCGGGAGGGGAGAGGGCAATGAGCAGTTCTTC.

This chain uses TRBV6-5 with TRBJ2-2; no clear D. In germline, CDR1 is MNHEY, CDR2 SVGAGI. The CDR3 is 12 residues long. With 7 bases removed from V and 7 bases from J, the gap between germline ends came to 10 bases. CDR3 sequence: CASIGENGELFF. The CDR3 nucleotides are TGTGCCAGCATCGGAGAGAACGGGGAGCTGTTTTTT.

The CDR3 reads CASSSPGGHSYEQYF. In nucleotides, the CDR3 is TGTGCCAGCAGCTCCCCGGGGGGACATTCCTACGAGCAGTACTTC. The J gene is TRBJ2-7, the V gene TRBV28; D might be TRBD2 (7 bases). The CDR3 contains 15 residues. Looked up from germline, CDR1 is MDHEN and CDR2 is SYDVKM. The V gene lost 6 bases and the J gene lost 1 base, with 16 bases spanning the gap.

V is TRBV5-4 and J is TRBJ1-2; no clear D. The CDR3 is made up of 14 amino acids. Germline V gene sequence: CDR1 SGHNT, CDR2 YYREEE (reference sequence). V was shortened by 4 bases and J by 0 bases, with 10 bases between the two germline ends. The CDR3: CASSDSRTNYGYTF. In DNA form, the CDR3 reads TGTGCCAGCAGCGACTCGAGAACTAACTATGGCTACACCTTC.

V usage is TRBV19 and J usage is TRBJ1-5; 9 bases line up with TRBD1. In germline, CDR1 is LNHDA, CDR2 SQIVND (reference sequence). The CDR3 loop spans 16 amino acids. With V trimmed by 5 bases and J by 7 bases, 12 bases remained unmatched. The CDR3 loop is CASSRSGTGLGQPQHF. CDR3 bases: TGTGCCAGTAGTCGATCCGGGACAGGGTTGGGACAGCCCCAGCATTTT.

The chain has TRBV30 and TRBJ1-1; D is unresolved. CDR1 is GTSNPN and CDR2 is SVGIG in the germline V gene (reference sequence). V was clipped by 3 bases and J by 8 bases, with 16 bases between them. The CDR3 has 13 amino acids. CDR3 protein: CAWRRMASWEAFF. CDR3 in DNA: TGTGCCTGGAGGAGGATGGCGAGTTGGGAAGCTTTCTTT.

This chain links TRBV5-1 with TRBJ2-7; 14 bases match TRBD2. The J segment lost 4 bases and the V segment lost 0 bases, leaving 6 bases of the junction unmatched. Germline V gene data show CDR1 as SGHRS and CDR2 as YFSETQ. The CDR3 extends over 17 amino acids. The CDR3 loop reads CASSLGGTSGSGYEQYF. Written as DNA, the CDR3 is TGCGCCAGCAGCTTGGGGGGGACTAGCGGGAGCGGGTACGAGCAGTACTTC.

The genes are TRBV5-6 and TRBJ1-2; maybe TRBD1 (6 bases). This CDR3 has 14 amino acids. Trimming left V 5 bases short and J 4 bases short, with 15 bases between. CDR1 is SGHDT, CDR2 YYEEEE, per germline. CDR3 sequence (DNA): TGTGCCAGCAGGACCATCTCAGGGGTCTATGGCTACACCTTC. As protein: CASRTISGVYGYTF.

The genes are TRBV13 and TRBJ2-7, with no clear D. Germline V gene lookup returns CDR1 PRHDT and CDR2 FYEKMQ (reference sequence). V was shortened by 2 bases and J by 5 bases, with 16 bases between the two germline ends. The CDR3 runs to 15 residues. CDR3 DNA sequence: TGTGCCAGCAGCTTAATAAGCGCCGCCTTCCACGAGCAGTACTTC. Translating it yields CASSLISAAFHEQYF.

The chain combines TRBV4-1 with TRBJ2-1; 10 bases fit TRBD2. The germline V gene encodes CDR1 MGHRA and CDR2 YSYEKL. The length of the CDR3 is 18 residues. J gave up 4 bases and V 1 base, and 10 bases lay outside the gene matches. The CDR3 sequence is CASSQALPSGSSYNEQFF. In DNA form, the CDR3 reads TGCGCCAGCAGCCAAGCCTTACCTAGCGGGAGTAGTTACAATGAGCAGTTCTTC.

The rearrangement joins TRBV7-2 to TRBJ2-1; TRBD1 aligns across 7 bases. The CDR3 sequence is 14 residues long. Germline V gives CDR1 SGHTA, CDR2 FQGNSA. V dropped 5 bases and J dropped 6; count of bases not matched to a gene: 7. Written as DNA, the CDR3 is TGTGCCAGCAGCCCGGGACAGCTTTTCAATGAGCAGTTCTTC. This codes for CASSPGQLFNEQFF.

This clone has a handful of counts. The V and J genes are TRBV11-3 and TRBJ1-1; 10 positions agree with TRBD1. This CDR3 is 14 amino acids long. The V and J ends lost 5 bases and 3 bases, in that order; junction bases with no gene match: 3. CDR1 is SGHNT, CDR2 YENEEA, per germline. The DNA of the CDR3 is TGTGCCAGCAGCAAGGACAGGGGGGACACTGAAGCTTTCTTT. This codes for CASSKDRGDTEAFF.

The V call is TRBV3-1 (or the pseudogene TRBV3-2), the J call TRBJ2-3, with 7 bases lining up with TRBD2. V shed 0 bases, J shed 6 bases, and the junction held 9 bases outside the gene matches. Germline V gene lookup returns CDR1 LGHDT and CDR2 YNNKEL (reference sequence). This CDR3 has 16 amino acids. CDR3 residues: CASSQDVGGPADTQYF. In DNA, the CDR3 is TGTGCCAGCAGCCAAGATGTGGGAGGGCCCGCCGATACGCAGTATTTT.

This clone was recorded many times. The rearrangement joins TRBV2 to TRBJ2-1; 9 positions agree with TRBD1. Germline values: CDR1 SNHLY, CDR2 FYNNEI. CDR3 size: 13 residues. Trimming removed 4 bases from V and 7 bases from J; junction bases left unmatched: 2. The CDR3 spells CASSGTGDNEQFF. DNA for the CDR3: TGTGCCAGCAGTGGGACAGGGGATAATGAGCAGTTCTTC. Full variable domain (rest looked up from reference TRBV2 and TRBJ2-1): EPEVTQTPSHQVTQMGQEVILRCVPISNHLYFYWYRQILGQKVEFLVSFYNNEISEKSEIFDDQFSVERPDGSNFTLKIRSTKLEDSAMYFCASSGTGDNEQFFGPGTRLTVL.

The J gene is TRBJ1-6, the V gene TRBV4-3, with D possibly being TRBD1 (5 bases). Trimming removed 1 base from V and 9 bases from J, with 7 bases in between. The CDR3 has 13 amino acids. Germline V gene sequence: CDR1 LGHNA, CDR2 YSLEER. The CDR3 here is CASSQARVSPLHF. Written as DNA, the CDR3 is TGCGCCAGCAGCCAAGCCAGGGTTTCACCCCTCCACTTT.

V and J are TRBV10-3 and TRBJ1-5; D call uncertain. The V gene's germline CDR1 is ENHRY and CDR2 SYGVKD. The ends were cut back, 6 bases at V and 0 bases at J, with 6 bases in the middle. The CDR3 contains 13 residues. This chain's CDR3 is CAISFYSNQPQHF. Written as DNA, the CDR3 is TGTGCCATCAGCTTCTATAGCAATCAGCCCCAGCATTTT.

This clone was counted once. The chain joins TRBV24-1 to TRBJ1-1, with 7 bases aligning to TRBD1. Germline values: CDR1 KGHDR, CDR2 SFDVKD. The J segment lost 1 base and the V segment lost 0 bases, leaving 10 bases of the junction unmatched. The CDR3 loop spans 18 amino acids. DNA of the CDR3: TGTGCCACCAGTGATTTGACAGGGGCATGTTTTGGGAACACTGAAGCTTTCTTT. This gives the protein CATSDLTGACFGNTEAFF.

This clone was counted between two and nine times. The rearrangement uses TRBV7-9 and TRBJ2-1; 11 bases fit TRBD2. V was clipped by 6 bases and J by 4 bases; unmatched bases: 8. In germline, CDR1 is SEHNR, CDR2 FQNEAQ (reference sequence). This CDR3 has 16 amino acids. CDR3 DNA sequence: TGTGCCAGCAGTCCCGGGACTAGCGGCCTATACAATGAGCAGTTCTTC. Encoded protein: CASSPGTSGLYNEQFF. Using reference TRBV7-9 and TRBJ2-1 for the parts outside the CDR3, the full variable domain is DTGVSQNPRHKITKRGQNVTFRCDPISEHNRLYWYRQTLGQGPEFLTYFQNEAQLEKSRLLSDRFSAERPKGSFSTLEIQRTEQGDSAMYLCASSPGTSGLYNEQFFGPGTRLTVL.

The gene calls are TRBV6-1 and TRBJ1-2, with TRBD1 as a possible D gene (6 bases). The germline V gene encodes CDR1 MNHNS and CDR2 SASEGT. The CDR3 is made up of 12 amino acids. V was cut by 3 bases and J by 7 bases, with 9 bases left in between. Here the CDR3 reads CASSDRGSGYTF. The CDR3 DNA reads TGTGCCAGCAGTGACAGGGGTAGTGGCTACACCTTC.

The V gene is TRBV7-9, the J gene TRBJ1-1; D possibly corresponds to TRBD1 (5 bases). The CDR3 spans 14 residues. The germline V gene has CDR1 SEHNR and CDR2 FQNEAQ (reference sequence). The V gene lost 7 bases and the J gene lost 3 bases, with 15 bases spanning the gap. CDR3 bases: TGTGCCAGCACCCAATTCGGGGGGTACACTGAAGCTTTCTTT. It encodes CASTQFGGYTEAFF.

V usage is TRBV5-5 and J usage is TRBJ2-3; 9 nucleotides line up with TRBD2. J lost 4 bases, V lost 4 bases, and 10 bases had no gene match. The CDR3 spans 16 residues. Per germline, CDR1 SGHKS and CDR2 YYEKEE (reference sequence). This chain's CDR3 is CASSPPGSGRSDTQYF. CDR3 nucleotide sequence: TGTGCCAGCAGCCCTCCGGGTAGCGGGAGATCAGATACGCAGTATTTT.

The chain links TRBV5-4 to TRBJ2-7, with 8 bases that match TRBD1. The V and J ends lost 9 bases and 5 bases, in that order; junction bases with no gene match: 7. The CDR3 length is 12 residues. CDR1 and CDR2 from the germline V gene are SGHNT and YYREEE (reference sequence). In DNA form, the CDR3 reads TGTGCCACCCGGGACAGGTGGGACGAGCAGTACTTC. It codes for CATRDRWDEQYF.

The chain joins TRBV19 to TRBJ2-1, with 13 bases that match TRBD2. Germline-derived CDR1 and CDR2 are LNHDA and SQIVND (reference sequence). The CDR3 covers 16 residues. Losses at the gene ends were 5 bases for V and 5 bases for J; bases not matched to a gene: 6. The CDR3 here is CASSFKGTSGNNEQFF. The CDR3 bases are TGTGCCAGTAGTTTCAAGGGGACTAGCGGGAACAATGAGCAGTTCTTC.

V gene TRBV19 combines with J gene TRBJ2-1; the match to TRBD2 covers 10 bases. This CDR3 contains 15 residues. In germline, CDR1 is LNHDA, CDR2 SQIVND (reference sequence). V lost 3 bases, J lost 6 bases, and 5 bases stayed unmatched. The CDR3 spells CASSIPSGSFNEQFF. DNA for the CDR3: TGTGCCAGTAGTATTCCTAGCGGGAGCTTCAATGAGCAGTTCTTC.